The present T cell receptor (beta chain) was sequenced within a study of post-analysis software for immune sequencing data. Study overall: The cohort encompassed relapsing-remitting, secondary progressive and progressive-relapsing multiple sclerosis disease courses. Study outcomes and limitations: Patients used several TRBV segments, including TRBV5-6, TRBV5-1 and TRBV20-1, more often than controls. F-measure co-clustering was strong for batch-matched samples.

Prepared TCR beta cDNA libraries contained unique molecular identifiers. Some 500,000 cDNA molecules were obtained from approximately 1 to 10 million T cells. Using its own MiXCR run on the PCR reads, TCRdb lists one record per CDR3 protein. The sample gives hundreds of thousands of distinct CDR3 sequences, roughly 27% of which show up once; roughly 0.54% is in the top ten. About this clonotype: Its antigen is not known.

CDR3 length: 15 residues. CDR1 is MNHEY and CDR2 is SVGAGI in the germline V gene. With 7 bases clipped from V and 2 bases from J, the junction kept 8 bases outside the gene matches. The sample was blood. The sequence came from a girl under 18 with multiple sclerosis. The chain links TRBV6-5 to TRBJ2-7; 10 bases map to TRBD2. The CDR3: CASTKFLAGAYEQYF. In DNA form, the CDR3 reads TGTGCCAGCACCAAATTTCTAGCGGGGGCCTACGAGCAGTACTTC.